A single sample gave rise to the 19 T cell receptor beta chains below, sequenced in a study of blood T cell repertoires in COVID-19. Sequencing was performed with immunoSEQ multiplex PCR; in TCRdb, only in-frame clones are kept and a portion is missing. In the table there are about 94,000 clones, under 90% of which are singletons. Material: peripheral blood. The receptor source for this set is a human donor in a cohort sampled during active COVID-19.

The chain uses TRBV18 and TRBJ2-1; D remains ambiguous. Germline V CDR1 and CDR2: KGHSH, LQKENI. This CDR3 is built from 16 residues. The germline V and J ends were trimmed by 3 bases and 7 bases, with 19 bases remaining between them. In DNA form, the CDR3 reads TGTGCCAGCTCACCGCTGACTGTAGAAAACGGGAATGAGCAGTTCTTC. Translation gives CASSPLTVENGNEQFF.

The rearrangement uses TRBV27 and TRBJ2-7; a possible D gene is TRBD2 (7 bases). Trimming took 8 bases from V and 3 from J, leaving 17 bases between them. The length of the CDR3 is 14 residues. Germline loops: CDR1 MNHEY, CDR2 SMNVEV (reference sequence). Written as DNA, the CDR3 is TGTGCCAGCCAAGAGGGGGGGCCTAGCTACGAGCAGTACTTC. It encodes CASQEGGPSYEQYF.

This clone was found a few times. The V call is TRBV28, the J call TRBJ1-2; perhaps TRBD1 as D (6 bases). Looked up from germline, CDR1 is MDHEN and CDR2 is SYDVKM. The CDR3 length is 16 residues. V gave up 8 bases and J gave up 4 bases, with 23 bases separating them. The CDR3 spells CASQRGGARVGYGYTF. CDR3 DNA sequence: TGTGCCAGCCAGCGGGGGGGGGCGCGGGTTGGCTATGGCTACACCTTC.

Here the CDR3 reads CASTQGLFGYTF. The CDR3 nucleotides read TGTGCCAGCACACAGGGGTTGTTTGGCTACACCTTC. The V call is TRBV28, the J call TRBJ1-2; 7 bases agree with TRBD1. Losses at the gene ends were 7 bases for V and 7 bases for J; bases not matched to a gene: 6. Germline lookup yields CDR1 MDHEN and CDR2 SYDVKM. The CDR3 loop spans 12 amino acids.

The chain is built from TRBV10-3 and TRBJ1-2; D is ambiguous. Trimming took off 3 bases at V and 4 bases at J, with 9 bases between the two ends. The CDR3 length is 13 residues. The V gene's germline CDR1 is ENHRY and CDR2 SYGVKD. CDR3 region: CAISEVSGYGYTF. As DNA, the CDR3 is TGTGCCATCAGTGAAGTGTCGGGCTATGGCTACACCTTC.

At least ten counts were recorded for this clone. V is TRBV7-3 and J is TRBJ2-1, with 7 bases that match TRBD2. This CDR3 comprises 13 residues. The J segment lost 7 bases and the V segment lost 3 bases, leaving 3 bases of the junction unmatched. Germline values: CDR1 SGHTA, CDR2 FQGTGA. DNA of the CDR3: TGTGCCAGCAGCTTGGGACTACTAAATGAGCAGTTCTTC. It specifies CASSLGLLNEQFF.

This chain links TRBV28 with TRBJ2-7; 8 bases align to TRBD1. The CDR3 totals 14 residues. In germline, CDR1 is MDHEN, CDR2 SYDVKM. Unmatched junction bases numbered 13, after V lost 10 bases and J lost 5 bases. The CDR3 sequence is CAIRAWDRPNEQYF. Written as DNA, the CDR3 is TGTGCCATCCGAGCTTGGGACAGGCCTAACGAGCAGTACTTC.

The rearrangement joins TRBV10-1 to TRBJ1-2, with TRBD1 as a possible D gene (6 bases). This CDR3 spans 12 amino acids. The germline CDR1 and CDR2 sequences are WNHNN and SYGVQD (reference sequence). The V end lost 7 bases, the J end lost 2 bases, and 8 bases lay between the germline ends. The CDR3 sequence: CASTTGNYGYTF. The CDR3 DNA is TGCGCCAGCACCACAGGGAACTATGGCTACACCTTC.

The V and J genes are TRBV7-9 and TRBJ2-5; D unclear. V was pared by 11 bases and J by 1 base, with 5 bases between. The CDR3 extends over 10 amino acids. Germline loops: CDR1 SEHNR, CDR2 FQNEAQ (reference sequence). The CDR3 sequence: CASSQETQYF. As DNA, the CDR3 is TGTGCCTCCTCCCAAGAGACCCAGTACTTC.

This chain joins TRBV3-1 (or the pseudogene TRBV3-2) and TRBJ2-7; D is possibly TRBD1 (6 bases). Germline loops: CDR1 LGHDT, CDR2 YNNKEL (reference sequence). This CDR3 contains 15 residues. Trimming shortened V by 1 base and J by 6 bases, and 16 bases separated the two germline ends. The chain's CDR3 is CASSQVGKPGAEQYF. CDR3 nucleotide sequence: TGTGCCAGCAGCCAAGTCGGGAAACCAGGGGCCGAGCAGTACTTC.

This clone has just one count. This chain joins TRBV6-5 and TRBJ1-5, with D unclear. CDR3 length: 14 residues. Germline CDR1 reads MNHEY; CDR2 reads SVGAGI. The V end lost 8 bases, the J end lost 2 bases, and 13 bases lay between the germline ends. The CDR3 DNA reads TGTGCCAGCCTCGAGGGCTGGGGCAATCAGCCCCAGCATTTT. Its protein is CASLEGWGNQPQHF.

The chain joins TRBV5-4 to TRBJ1-6; possible D gene TRBD1, 5 bases. Trimming shortened V by 2 bases and J by 10 bases, and 19 bases separated the two germline ends. The CDR3 sequence is 16 residues long. The germline gives CDR1 SGHNT, CDR2 YYREEE (reference sequence). The CDR3 DNA is TGTGCCAGCAGCTTAAGGCCGGGACTCTCCAACTCACCCCTCCACTTT. It yields the protein CASSLRPGLSNSPLHF.

The V and J genes are TRBV21-1 and TRBJ1-3; the table gives TRBD1 as D, unverified against the DNA. TRBV21-1 is a listed pseudogene. The length of the CDR3 is 14 residues. The DNA of the CDR3 is TGTGCCAGCAGCAAACAGGGGGCAAGAAACACCATATATTTT. It is translated as CASSKQGARNTIYF.

The rearrangement joins TRBV19 to TRBJ1-6; 7 bases match TRBD1. V shed 0 bases, J shed 12 bases, and the junction held 5 bases outside the gene matches. This CDR3 comprises 14 residues. Germline CDR1 and CDR2: LNHDA and SQIVND (reference sequence). CDR3 coding DNA: TGTGCCAGTAGTATAGAAAGGGGGCGAGGACCCCTCCACTTT. It translates to CASSIERGRGPLHF.

The V gene is TRBV24-1, the J gene TRBJ2-7; the match to TRBD1 covers 7 bases. The CDR3 runs to 14 residues. Germline V gene sequence: CDR1 KGHDR, CDR2 SFDVKD. The V segment lost 9 bases and the J segment 2 bases; nucleotides outside the gene matches: 9. CDR3 DNA: TGTGCCACCTCCCCCGGGACAGATACCTACGAGCAGTACTTC. It codes for CATSPGTDTYEQYF.

This clone came up once. The chain joins TRBV4-2 to TRBJ2-7; 7 nucleotides line up with TRBD2. Germline V lookup: CDR1 LGHNA, CDR2 YNFKEQ. Losses at the gene ends were 2 bases for V and 2 bases for J; bases not matched to a gene: 6. This CDR3 is 15 amino acids long. The CDR3 sequence is CASSQSSGLAYEQYF. As DNA, the CDR3 is TGTGCCAGCAGCCAAAGTAGCGGGCTGGCCTACGAGCAGTACTTC.

The chain has TRBV6-5 and TRBJ2-7; 8 bases are a match to TRBD1. Germline V gene data show CDR1 as MNHEY and CDR2 as SVGAGI. With V trimmed by 7 bases and J by 0 bases, 5 bases remained unmatched. The CDR3 has 14 residues. The CDR3 region has the DNA TGTGCCAGCACCCGGACAGGGCTCTCCTACGAGCAGTACTTC. This translates into CASTRTGLSYEQYF.

J is TRBJ1-2 and V is TRBV5-1; weak D call: TRBD1 (6 bases). This CDR3 is built from 19 residues. The V and J ends lost 0 bases and 4 bases respectively, with 25 bases between them. Looked up from germline, CDR1 is SGHRS and CDR2 is YFSETQ. This chain's CDR3 is CASSLDPGSTGTISYGYTF. For the CDR3, the DNA is TGCGCCAGCAGCTTGGACCCTGGCTCGACAGGAACCATAAGCTATGGCTACACCTTC.

This chain connects TRBV5-1 to TRBJ2-7, with TRBD2 matching over 12 bases. CDR3 length equals 15 residues. V dropped 4 bases and J dropped 6; count of bases not matched to a gene: 8. Germline V gene sequence: CDR1 SGHRS, CDR2 YFSETQ. CDR3 protein: CASSTTSGRLSEQYF. The CDR3 DNA follows: TGCGCCAGCAGCACCACTAGCGGGAGGCTCTCCGAGCAGTACTTC.